This passage covers 18 T cell receptor beta chains from one sample sequenced in a study of blood T cell repertoires in COVID-19. Measured with immunoSEQ multiplex PCR; TCRdb has only the in-frame clones, and not every one. The sample includes roughly 260,000 clones, around 87% of them seen just once. The source material was peripheral blood. The receptor source for this set is a woman aged 50 to 60 with acute or convalescent COVID-19.

The chain joins TRBV4-2 to TRBJ2-7, with TRBD2 as a possible D gene (5 bases). CDR1 is LGHNA, CDR2 YNFKEQ, per germline. The length of the CDR3 is 14 residues. V dropped 4 bases and J dropped 2 bases, with 12 bases sitting between them. The CDR3 DNA is TGTGCCAGCAGCCTCGTCGAGGGAGCCTACGAGCAGTACTTC. This encodes CASSLVEGAYEQYF.

The V gene is TRBV5-1, the J gene TRBJ1-2; D perhaps matches TRBD1 (6 bases). This CDR3 region has 14 residues. Trimming cost V 7 bases and J 7 bases, with 20 bases left between them. From germline, CDR1 is SGHRS and CDR2 YFSETQ. The CDR3 DNA reads as TGCGCCAGCTCTCCTAGGACAGAACCTTTTGGCTACACCTTC. Protein product: CASSPRTEPFGYTF.

This chain joins TRBV30 and TRBJ1-1; D possibly corresponds to TRBD1 (5 bases). Germline V lookup: CDR1 GTSNPN, CDR2 SVGIG (reference sequence). V was cut by 4 bases and J by 5 bases, with 11 bases left in between. The CDR3 runs to 12 residues. The CDR3 spells CAWTGIGTEAFF. The CDR3 DNA is TGTGCCTGGACAGGGATTGGGACTGAAGCTTTCTTT.

This clone was recorded once. The chain uses TRBV5-1 and TRBJ2-1, with 14 positions matching TRBD2. Germline values: CDR1 SGHRS, CDR2 YFSETQ. Trimming removed 4 bases from V and 6 bases from J; junction bases left unmatched: 12. The CDR3 sequence is 18 residues long. DNA of the CDR3: TGCGCCAGCAGCCCCGGGACTAGCGGGAGAGATTCCCTCAATGAGCAGTTCTTC. Its translation is CASSPGTSGRDSLNEQFF.

J is TRBJ2-7 and V is TRBV29-1, with 11 positions matching TRBD2. J gave up 1 base and V 4 bases, and 6 bases lay outside the gene matches. From germline, CDR1 is SQVTM and CDR2 ANQGSEA. The CDR3 has 15 residues. The CDR3 region has the DNA TGCAGCGTTGGAAAACTAGCGGGAGTGTCCTACGAGCAGTACTTC. It translates to CSVGKLAGVSYEQYF.

The chain recombines TRBV19 with TRBJ2-5; 7 bases are shared with TRBD1. Unmatched junction bases numbered 11, after V lost 5 bases and J lost 5 bases. Germline loops: CDR1 LNHDA, CDR2 SQIVND (reference sequence). This CDR3 has 15 residues. CDR3 in amino acids: CASSPRQGKYETQYF. In nucleotides, the CDR3 is TGTGCCAGTAGTCCAAGACAGGGTAAATACGAGACCCAGTACTTC.

The chain links TRBV19 to TRBJ2-5, with 7 positions matching TRBD1. Germline V lookup: CDR1 LNHDA, CDR2 SQIVND (reference sequence). The ends lost 1 base at V and 4 bases at J; junction bases unmatched: 9. The length of the CDR3 is 16 residues. As DNA, the CDR3 is TGTGCCAGTAGTATAGCCGACAGGGTGGGTGGAGAGACCCAGTACTTC. It yields the protein CASSIADRVGGETQYF.

The chain employs TRBV5-8 and TRBJ2-3; perhaps TRBD1 as D (5 bases). V lost 0 bases and J lost 3, with 8 bases in between. The CDR3 extends over 14 amino acids. CDR1 is SGHTS, CDR2 YDEGEE, per germline. As DNA, the CDR3 is TGTGCCAGCAGCTTGGATCAGGGTACAGATACGCAGTATTTT. Translating gives CASSLDQGTDTQYF.

This chain connects TRBV27 to TRBJ2-1, with D possibly TRBD1 on 5 matching bases. The CDR3 consists of 17 residues. Germline assignment: CDR1 MNHEY and CDR2 SMNVEV (reference sequence). V was clipped by 0 bases and J by 0 bases, with 12 bases between them. The CDR3 loop reads CASSLSYRQSSYNEQFF. The CDR3 DNA reads TGTGCCAGCAGTTTATCGTACAGACAGAGCTCCTACAATGAGCAGTTCTTC.

This chain uses TRBV7-6 with TRBJ2-7; 11 positions agree with TRBD1. Germline V gene sequence: CDR1 SGHVS, CDR2 FNYEAQ. V lost 6 bases and J lost 4; bases outside the gene matches: 5. The length of the CDR3 is 14 residues. The DNA of the CDR3 is TGTGCCAGCAGTTCCGGGGACAGGGGGTACGAGCAGTACTTC. Translating it yields CASSSGDRGYEQYF.

This clone was seen a few times. This chain uses TRBV2 with TRBJ1-3; TRBD1 matches 7 bases. This CDR3 contains 14 residues. Germline V CDR1 and CDR2: SNHLY, FYNNEI. Trimming at V came to 9 bases and at J to 0 bases, leaving 5 bases not matched to a gene. CDR3 sequence (DNA): TGTGCCAGGACACAGGGGAGCTCTGGAAACACCATATATTTT. Its translation is CARTQGSSGNTIYF.

The chain employs TRBV4-2 and TRBJ1-4; a possible D gene is TRBD1 (5 bases). The length of the CDR3 is 16 residues. The germline gives CDR1 LGHNA, CDR2 YNFKEQ. Trimming stripped 0 bases from V and 8 bases from J, with 16 bases between. The CDR3 loop reads CASSQERGAVAEKLFF. CDR3 in DNA: TGTGCCAGCAGCCAAGAACGCGGGGCGGTTGCCGAAAAACTGTTTTTT.

About this clone itself: The same CDR3 is also encoded by other DNA sequences in this sample. This rearrangement joins TRBV2 to TRBJ2-3; D not certain. The germline gives CDR1 SNHLY, CDR2 FYNNEI. CDR3 length: 13 residues. The germline V and J ends were trimmed by 1 base and 4 bases, with 6 bases remaining between them. This CDR3 is CASSEDRADTQYF. CDR3 sequence (DNA): TGTGCCAGCAGTGAAGATCGGGCAGATACGCAGTATTTT. Combining the CDR3 with reference TRBV2 and TRBJ2-3 gives the whole variable domain EPEVTQTPSHQVTQMGQEVILRCVPISNHLYFYWYRQILGQKVEFLVSFYNNEISEKSEIFDDQFSVERPDGSNFTLKIRSTKLEDSAMYFCASSEDRADTQYFGPGTRLTVL.

The V call is TRBV5-1, the J call TRBJ2-7, with TRBD2 identical over 8 bases. The CDR3 loop spans 14 amino acids. Losses at the gene ends were 4 bases for V and 5 bases for J; bases not matched to a gene: 8. Looked up from germline, CDR1 is SGHRS and CDR2 is YFSETQ. CDR3 protein: CASSVTSGSDEQYF. Written as DNA, the CDR3 is TGCGCCAGCAGCGTTACTAGCGGTTCGGACGAGCAGTACTTC. The full variable domain, with the rest looked up from reference TRBV5-1 and TRBJ2-7, is KAGVTQTPRYLIKTRGQQVTLSCSPISGHRSVSWYQQTPGQGLQFLFEYFSETQRNKGNFPGRFSGRQFSNSRSEMNVSTLELGDSALYLCASSVTSGSDEQYFGPGTRLTVT.

In this sample, this clone turned up once. This chain connects TRBV30 to TRBJ1-3; D is possibly TRBD1 (5 bases). V lost 0 bases and J lost 0, with 9 bases in between. Germline V lookup: CDR1 GTSNPN, CDR2 SVGIG (reference sequence). The CDR3 length is 15 residues. The CDR3 coding sequence is TGTGCCTGGAGTGTTCGGGGGGGCTCTGGAAACACCATATATTTT. This gives the protein CAWSVRGGSGNTIYF.

The CDR3 nucleotides are TGTGCCTGGAGTCCCAGGGGGCCCGGGTTGAACACTGAAGCTTTCTTT. As protein: CAWSPRGPGLNTEAFF. The chain uses TRBV30 and TRBJ1-1; 8 bases agree with TRBD1. The germline CDR1 and CDR2 sequences are GTSNPN and SVGIG (reference sequence). This CDR3 has 16 residues. V gave up 2 bases and J gave up 0 bases; unmatched junction bases: 8.

The chain joins TRBV19 to TRBJ1-6; tentatively, D is TRBD1 (5 bases). The CDR3 is 15 amino acids. The V and J ends lost 7 bases and 7 bases respectively, with 17 bases between them. The germline V gene encodes CDR1 LNHDA and CDR2 SQIVND (reference sequence). The CDR3 sequence: CASMTAGGGNSPLHF. CDR3 in DNA: TGTGCCAGTATGACAGCAGGCGGTGGGAATTCACCCCTCCACTTT.

The chain couples TRBV30 to TRBJ2-5; D not resolved. Germline V gene sequence: CDR1 GTSNPN, CDR2 SVGIG (reference sequence). With 0 bases removed from V and 7 bases from J, the gap between germline ends came to 12 bases. The CDR3 has 13 residues. The CDR3 reads CAWSVSGSRTQYF. The CDR3 bases are TGTGCCTGGAGTGTTTCCGGGTCGAGGACCCAGTACTTC.